This TCR beta chain was obtained from a study of blood T cell repertoires in COVID-19. Across the whole study: From the United States, Italy and Spain came samples of acute and convalescent COVID-19. T cells, B-cell-depleted T cells, or PBMCs provided the cDNA or gDNA that served as material.

The method was immunoSEQ multiplex PCR; TCRdb's version includes in-frame clones alone and lacks a portion of them. This table holds roughly 250,000 clones, roughly 84% found once. Trimming removed 3 bases at V and 0 bases at J, with 17 bases between. Germline CDR1 DFQATT, CDR2 SNEGSKA (reference sequence). The CDR3 runs 16 residues. The chain couples TRBV20-1 to TRBJ1-2; perhaps TRBD1 as D (6 bases). Input material: peripheral blood. The TCR was taken from a woman between 40 and 55 years old with active or convalescent COVID-19. The CDR3 spells CSASDPPGHPNYGYTF. Here the CDR3 DNA reads TGCAGTGCTAGTGATCCCCCGGGACACCCTAACTATGGCTACACCTTC.